This TCR beta chain came from a study of blood T cell repertoires in COVID-19. Background on the study: The United States, Italy and Spain provided the acute and convalescent COVID-19 samples. In each case, the material was cDNA or gDNA derived from T cells, B-cell-depleted T cells, or PBMCs.

In the original analysis: The authors estimated nucleated cell counts from reference gene primer amplification. TCRdb's copy holds only in-frame clones and misses some; the assay was immunoSEQ multiplex PCR. The V and J calls and the clone size are those of that table, but D and trimming were determined from the DNA. In the table there are about 160,000 clones, 84% of which are singletons. Germline values: CDR1 SGDLS, CDR2 YYNGEE. V gave up 4 bases and J gave up 2 bases, with 18 bases separating them. The CDR3 has 16 residues. This chain links TRBV9 with TRBJ1-2; D is possibly TRBD1 (5 bases). The source is a man aged 40-55 years who had recovered from COVID-19. Sample: peripheral blood. CDR3 sequence: CASSSRVGGTNYGYTF. The CDR3 nucleotides are TGTGCCAGCAGCTCACGAGTCGGGGGGACCAACTATGGCTACACCTTC.